The present T cell receptor beta chain was sequenced within a study of shared clonotypes between healthy human individuals. Study as a whole: Per donor, CD8 memory used one plate, CD8 naive used two, CD4 memory used three and CD4 naive used three. Study-level points and caveats: Generation probabilities were higher for clonotypes shared across all four sorted-subset donors than for unshared ones.

CD8 memory merged CD45RO+ cells and CCR7-negative CD45RA+ TemRA cells into one population. A word on this clone: Its matching antigen is unknown.

In germline, CDR1 is MDHEN, CDR2 SYDVKM. CDR3 length equals 12 residues. The V end lost 5 bases, the J end lost 3 bases, and 8 bases lay between the germline ends. TCRdb keeps only in-frame clones here, not all; method: immunoSEQ multiplex PCR. The sample records about 92,000 clones, 60% to 70% being singletons. The source is a man in his thirties or forties in good health. The rearrangement uses TRBV28 and TRBJ2-7, with D unclear. Sequencing used memory CD8+ T cells sorted from blood. Subset: CD45RO+ cells pooled with CCR7-negative TemRA cells. The CDR3 bases are TGTGCCAGCAGTCCCACAAACTACGAGCAGTACTTC. It specifies CASSPTNYEQYF.